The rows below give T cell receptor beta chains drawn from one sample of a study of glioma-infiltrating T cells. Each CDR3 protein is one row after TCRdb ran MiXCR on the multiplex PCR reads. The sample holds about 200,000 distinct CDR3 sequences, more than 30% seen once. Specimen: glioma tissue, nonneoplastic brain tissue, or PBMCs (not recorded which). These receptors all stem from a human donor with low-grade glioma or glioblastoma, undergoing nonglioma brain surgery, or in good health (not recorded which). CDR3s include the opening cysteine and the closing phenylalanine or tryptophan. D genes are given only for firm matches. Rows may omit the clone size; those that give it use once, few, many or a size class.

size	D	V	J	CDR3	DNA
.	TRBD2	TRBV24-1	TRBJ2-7	CATSDHSGRITYEQYF	TGTGCCACCAGTGACCATAGCGGGAGGATCACCTACGAGCAGTACTTC
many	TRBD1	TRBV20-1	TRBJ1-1	CSYQGQGVSNTEAFF	TGCAGTTACCAGGGACAGGGGGTTTCGAACACTGAAGCTTTCTTT
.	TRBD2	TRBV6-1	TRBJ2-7	CASSRLAGVEQYF	TGTGCCAGCAGTCGACTAGCGGGAGTCGAGCAGTACTTC
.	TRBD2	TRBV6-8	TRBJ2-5	CASSLLAGGPSWETQYF	TGTGCCAGCAGCCTACTAGCGGGAGGGCCCTCATGGGAGACCCAGTACTTC
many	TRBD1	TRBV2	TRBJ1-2	CASGDSNYGYTF	TGTGCCAGCGGGGACAGTAACTATGGCTACACCTTC
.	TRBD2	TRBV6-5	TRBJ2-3	CASSTSGGADRQYF	TGTGCCAGCAGTACTAGCGGGGGCGCAGATAGGCAGTATTTT
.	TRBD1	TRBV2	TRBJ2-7	CASSEGQGGFYEQYF	TGTGCCAGCAGTGAGGGACAGGGAGGGTTCTACGAGCAGTACTTC
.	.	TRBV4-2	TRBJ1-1	CASSQDLRGGTEAFF	TGTGCCAGCAGCCAAGATCTAAGGGGGGGCACTGAAGCTTTCTTT
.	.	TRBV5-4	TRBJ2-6	CASSPDSLSGANVLTF	TGTGCCAGCAGCCCTGACAGCCTCTCTGGGGCCAACGTCCTGACTTTC
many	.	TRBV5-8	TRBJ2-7	CASSLAYVVGEQYF	TGTGCCAGCAGCTTGGCGTATGTTGTAGGCGAGCAGTACTTC
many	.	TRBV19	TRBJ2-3	CASIAASTDTQYF	TGTGCCAGTATTGCTGCTAGCACAGATACGCAGTATTTT
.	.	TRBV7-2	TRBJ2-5	CASKLNGQYTQYF	TGTGCCAGCAAACTGAACGGTCAATATACCCAGTACTTC
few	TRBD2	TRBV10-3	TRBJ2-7	CAISESFSGNEQYF	TGTGCCATCAGTGAGTCGTTTAGCGGGAACGAGCAGTACTTC
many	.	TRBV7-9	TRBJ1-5	CASSAGVYSNQPQHF	TGTGCCAGCAGCGCGGGAGTTTATAGCAATCAGCCCCAGCATTTT
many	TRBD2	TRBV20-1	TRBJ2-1	CSAKGIKNGTSVYNEQFF	TGCAGTGCTAAGGGAATAAAAAACGGGACTAGCGTTTACAATGAGCAGTTCTTC
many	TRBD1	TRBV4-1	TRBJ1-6	CASSRTPGQANSPLHF	TGCGCCAGCAGCCGGACCCCGGGACAGGCAAATTCACCCCTCCACTTT
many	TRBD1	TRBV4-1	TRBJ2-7	CASSLRAGGQYEQYF	TGCGCCAGCAGCCTCCGCGCAGGGGGCCAATACGAGCAGTACTTC
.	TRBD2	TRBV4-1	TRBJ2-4	CASSPGLARKPLAKNIQYF	TGCGCCAGCAGCCCGGGACTAGCCCGGAAACCCCTAGCCAAAAACATTCAGTACTTC
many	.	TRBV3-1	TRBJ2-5	CASSPRRIQETQYF	TGTGCCAGCAGCCCCCGACGGATCCAAGAGACCCAGTACTTC
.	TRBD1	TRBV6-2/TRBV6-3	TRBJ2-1	CASNVDRGYNEQFF	TGTGCCAGCAATGTAGACAGGGGATACAATGAGCAGTTCTTC
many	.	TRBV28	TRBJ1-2	CASRPPGEGDYGYTF	TGTGCCAGCAGACCCCCAGGCGAAGGAGACTATGGCTACACCTTC
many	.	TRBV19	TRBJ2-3	CAARGISTDTQYF	TGTGCCGCGAGGGGGATTAGCACAGATACGCAGTATTTT
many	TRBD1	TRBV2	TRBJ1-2	CASSEADRGYGYTF	TGTGCCAGCAGTGAAGCAGACAGGGGGTATGGCTACACCTTC
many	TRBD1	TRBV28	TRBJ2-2	CASSSTGGTGELFF	TGTGCCAGCAGTTCCACAGGGGGCACCGGGGAGCTGTTTTTT
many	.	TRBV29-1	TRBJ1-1	CSVARTGTEAFF	TGCAGCGTTGCAAGGACGGGCACTGAAGCTTTCTTT
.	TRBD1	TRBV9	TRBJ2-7	CASSPEDRLSYEQYF	TGTGCCAGCAGCCCCGAGGACAGGTTATCCTACGAGCAGTACTTC
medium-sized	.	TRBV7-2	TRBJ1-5	CASSLDFQPQHF	TGTGCCAGCAGCTTAGATTTTCAGCCCCAGCATTTT
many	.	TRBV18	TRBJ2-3	CASSPTPDRNTQYF	TGTGCCAGCTCACCAACCCCGGACAGAAATACGCAGTATTTT
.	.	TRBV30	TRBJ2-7	CAWSKAVPYEQYF	TGTGCCTGGAGTAAGGCAGTGCCCTACGAGCAGTACTTC
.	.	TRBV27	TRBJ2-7	CSSSLSGVNCEQYF	TGTTCCAGCAGTTTATCGGGGGTTAATTGCGAGCAGTACTTC
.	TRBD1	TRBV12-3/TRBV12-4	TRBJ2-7	CASIKQGFSHEQYF	TGTGCCAGCATTAAACAGGGGTTCTCCCACGAGCAGTACTTC
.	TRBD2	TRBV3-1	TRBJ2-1	CASSPKLAGEIGEQFF	TGTGCCAGCAGCCCCAAACTAGCGGGAGAGATCGGTGAGCAGTTCTTC
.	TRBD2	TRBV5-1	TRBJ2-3	CASRSGLAGGTDTQYF	TGCGCCAGCAGGTCGGGACTAGCGGGAGGTACAGATACGCAGTATTTT
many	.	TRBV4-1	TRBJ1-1	CASSAGILMNTEAFF	TGCGCCAGCAGCGCTGGAATCCTGATGAACACTGAAGCTTTCTTT
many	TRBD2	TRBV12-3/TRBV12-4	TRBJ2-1	CASSLPTGTSGSWAEQFF	TGTGCCAGCAGTTTACCTACCGGGACTAGCGGGAGCTGGGCTGAGCAGTTCTTC
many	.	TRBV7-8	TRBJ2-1	CASSTVASSYNEQFF	TGTGCCAGCAGCACCGTAGCGAGCTCCTACAATGAGCAGTTCTTC
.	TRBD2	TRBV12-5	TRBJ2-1	CASGLGRLAGLNEQFF	TGTGCTAGTGGTTTAGGGAGACTAGCGGGACTCAATGAGCAGTTCTTC
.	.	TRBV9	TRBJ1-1	CASSVANGQKVEAFF	TGTGCCAGCAGCGTAGCTAACGGACAGAAGGTTGAAGCTTTCTTT
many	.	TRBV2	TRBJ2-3	CASRFGGTDTQYF	TGTGCCAGCAGGTTTGGAGGTACAGATACGCAGTATTTT
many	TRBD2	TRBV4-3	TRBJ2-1	CASSQDPSGTTNEQFF	TGCGCCAGCAGCCAAGATCCGTCCGGGACTACCAATGAGCAGTTCTTC
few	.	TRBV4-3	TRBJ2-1	CASSLYGTGYNEQFF	TGCGCCAGCAGCCTCTACGGGACGGGTTACAATGAGCAGTTCTTC
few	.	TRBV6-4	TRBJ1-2	CASSDPKSGASYGYTF	TGTGCCAGCAGTGACCCTAAATCGGGGGCGAGCTATGGCTACACCTTC
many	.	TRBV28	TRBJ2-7	CASSPGGEQYF	TGTGCCAGCAGTCCCGGTGGGGAGCAGTACTTC
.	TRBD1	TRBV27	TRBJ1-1	CASSLTPGGTGPFEAFF	TGTGCCAGCAGTTTAACTCCAGGAGGGACAGGCCCATTTGAAGCTTTCTTT
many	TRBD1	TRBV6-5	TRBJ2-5	CASSYSVGGGTQYF	TGTGCCAGCAGTTACTCGGTAGGGGGCGGGACCCAGTACTTC
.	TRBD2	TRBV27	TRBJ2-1	CASSALAGGYNEQFF	TGTGCCAGCAGTGCCTTAGCGGGAGGCTACAATGAGCAGTTCTTC
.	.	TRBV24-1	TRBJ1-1	CATSDLRQRDNWSSVAFF	TGTGCCACCAGTGATTTGAGGCAGCGGGACAACTGGAGTTCAGTAGCTTTCTTT
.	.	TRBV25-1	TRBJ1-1	CASSEAGGGAGIVAEAFF	TGTGCCAGCAGTGAAGCGGGCGGAGGGGCAGGCATCGTCGCTGAAGCTTTCTTT
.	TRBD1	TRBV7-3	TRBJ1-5	CASSLTRTGGVGESNQPQHF	TGTGCCAGCAGCTTAACTCGGACAGGGGGGGTGGGCGAAAGCAATCAGCCCCAGCATTTT
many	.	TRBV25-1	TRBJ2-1	CASSELVFEQFF	TGTGCCAGCAGTGAATTGGTCTTTGAGCAGTTCTTC
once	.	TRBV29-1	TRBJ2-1	CSVEDLAYEQFF	TGCAGCGTTGAAGATCTCGCCTATGAGCAGTTCTTC